This T cell receptor beta chain was sequenced for a study of technical replicates of blood from a few donors. CDR3 length equals 15 residues. Germline V gives CDR1 SGHNT, CDR2 YENEEA. V lost 1 base and J lost 6; bases outside the gene matches: 7. Profiling relied on immunoSEQ multiplex PCR, and the TCRdb table lists in-frame clones only, not all of them. The sample contains fewer than 60,000 clones, over 90% of which appear only once. This sequence originates from a human donor in good health. Some clones in this sample may be carry-over from other donors' samples. The sequencing sample was made of PBMCs. The V gene is TRBV11-3, the J gene TRBJ2-3; 7 bases line up with TRBD1. CDR3 DNA: TGTGCCAGCAGCTTAGGGACAGGAGCTATCGATACGCAGTATTTT. Protein: CASSLGTGAIDTQYF.